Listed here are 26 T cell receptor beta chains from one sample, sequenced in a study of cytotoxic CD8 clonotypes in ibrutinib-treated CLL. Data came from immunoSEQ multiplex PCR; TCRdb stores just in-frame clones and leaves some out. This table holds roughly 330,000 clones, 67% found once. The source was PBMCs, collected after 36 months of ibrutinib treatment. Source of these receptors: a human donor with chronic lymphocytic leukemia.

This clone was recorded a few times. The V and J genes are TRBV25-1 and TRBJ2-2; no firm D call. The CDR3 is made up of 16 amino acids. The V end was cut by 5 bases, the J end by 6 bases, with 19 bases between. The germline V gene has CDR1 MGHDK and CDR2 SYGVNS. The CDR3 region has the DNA TGTGCCAGCAGTTCCCTCGGCGCGCCGGTATCCGGGGAGCTGTTTTTT. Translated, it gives CASSSLGAPVSGELFF.

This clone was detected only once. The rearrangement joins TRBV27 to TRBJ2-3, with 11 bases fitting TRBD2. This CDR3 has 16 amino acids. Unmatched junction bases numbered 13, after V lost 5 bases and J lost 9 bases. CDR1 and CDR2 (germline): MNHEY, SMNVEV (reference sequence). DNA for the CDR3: TGTGCCAGCAGTCCAAGACTAGCGGGGTTCTTGGGGACGCAGTATTTT. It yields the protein CASSPRLAGFLGTQYF.

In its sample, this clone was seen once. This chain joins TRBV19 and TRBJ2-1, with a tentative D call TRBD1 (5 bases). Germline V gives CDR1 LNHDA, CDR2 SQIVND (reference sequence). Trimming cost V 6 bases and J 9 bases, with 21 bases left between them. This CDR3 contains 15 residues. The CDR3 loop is CASRSSRAIFSEQFF. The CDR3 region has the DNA TGTGCCAGTAGGTCCTCCAGGGCCATCTTTAGTGAGCAGTTCTTC.

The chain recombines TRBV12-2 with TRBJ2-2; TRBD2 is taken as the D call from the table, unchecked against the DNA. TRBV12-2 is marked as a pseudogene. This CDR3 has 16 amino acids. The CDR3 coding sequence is TGTGCAAGTCGCGTACTTGGGACTAGCTATTCCGGGGAGCTGTTTTTT. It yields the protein CASRVLGTSYSGELFF.

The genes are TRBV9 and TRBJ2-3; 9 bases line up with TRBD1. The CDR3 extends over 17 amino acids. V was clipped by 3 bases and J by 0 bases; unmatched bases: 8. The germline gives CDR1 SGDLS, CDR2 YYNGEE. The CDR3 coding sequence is TGTGCCAGCAGCGACAGGGGGCGGTTAGATAGCACAGATACGCAGTATTTT. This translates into CASSDRGRLDSTDTQYF.

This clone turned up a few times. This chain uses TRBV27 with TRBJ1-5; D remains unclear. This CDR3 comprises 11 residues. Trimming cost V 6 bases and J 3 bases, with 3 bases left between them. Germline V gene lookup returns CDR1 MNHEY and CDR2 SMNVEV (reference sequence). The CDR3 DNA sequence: TGTGCCAGCAGATTCAATCAGCCCCAGCATTTT. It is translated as CASRFNQPQHF.

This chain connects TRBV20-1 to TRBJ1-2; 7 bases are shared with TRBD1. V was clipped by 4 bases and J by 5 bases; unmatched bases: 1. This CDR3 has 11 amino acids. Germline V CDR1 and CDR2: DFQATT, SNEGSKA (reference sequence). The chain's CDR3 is CSAIRGYGYTF. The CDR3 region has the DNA TGCAGTGCTATCAGGGGGTATGGCTACACCTTC.

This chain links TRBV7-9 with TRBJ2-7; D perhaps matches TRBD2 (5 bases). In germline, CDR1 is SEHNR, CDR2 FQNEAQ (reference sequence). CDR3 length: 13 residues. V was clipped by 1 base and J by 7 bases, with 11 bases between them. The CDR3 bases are TGTGCCAGCAGCTTAGTGTATCGGGATGAGCAGTACTTC. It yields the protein CASSLVYRDEQYF.

DNA for the CDR3: TGTGCCATCAGTTCGGGACGGCACCAAGAGACCCAGTACTTC. Translation: CAISSGRHQETQYF. The rearrangement joins TRBV10-3 to TRBJ2-5, with D perhaps matching TRBD1 or TRBD2 (5 bases each). CDR1 and CDR2 from the germline V gene are ENHRY and SYGVKD. The CDR3 has 14 residues. The V and J ends lost 5 bases and 0 bases respectively, with 10 bases between them.

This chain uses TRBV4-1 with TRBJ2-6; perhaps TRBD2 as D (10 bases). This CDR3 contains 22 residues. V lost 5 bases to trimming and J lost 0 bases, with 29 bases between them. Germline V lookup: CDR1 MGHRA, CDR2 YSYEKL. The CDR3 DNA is TGCGCCAGCAGCGCACAGGGGGCACCTAGCGGGGGACCAAGCTCTGGGGCCAACGTCCTGACTTTC. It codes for CASSAQGAPSGGPSSGANVLTF.

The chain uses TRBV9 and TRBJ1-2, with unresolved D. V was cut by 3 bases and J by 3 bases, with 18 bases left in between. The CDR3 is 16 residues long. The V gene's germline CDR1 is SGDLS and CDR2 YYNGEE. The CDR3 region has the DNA TGTGCCAGCAGCGGACCCCATTCGGGCGAAGACTATGGCTACACCTTC. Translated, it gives CASSGPHSGEDYGYTF.

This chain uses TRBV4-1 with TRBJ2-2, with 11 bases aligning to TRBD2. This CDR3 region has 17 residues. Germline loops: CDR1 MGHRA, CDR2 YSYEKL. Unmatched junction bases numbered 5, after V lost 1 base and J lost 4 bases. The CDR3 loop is CASSQVRLAGGTGELFF. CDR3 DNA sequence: TGCGCCAGCAGCCAAGTACGTCTAGCGGGAGGCACCGGGGAGCTGTTTTTT.

The CDR3 DNA sequence: TGTGCCAGTAGTTCTTGGGGTTCGAACACTGAAGCTTTCTTT. It codes for CASSSWGSNTEAFF. The chain carries TRBV19 and TRBJ1-1; D is undetermined. CDR1 is LNHDA, CDR2 SQIVND, per germline (reference sequence). V shed 5 bases and J shed 1 base, with 11 bases lying between them. The CDR3 length is 14 residues.

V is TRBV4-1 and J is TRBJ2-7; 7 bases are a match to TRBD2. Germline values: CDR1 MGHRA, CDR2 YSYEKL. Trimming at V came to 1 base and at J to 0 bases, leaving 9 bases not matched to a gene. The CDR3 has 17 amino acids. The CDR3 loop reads CASSQGRWEGPSYEQYF. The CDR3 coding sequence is TGCGCCAGCAGCCAAGGTAGGTGGGAGGGCCCCTCCTACGAGCAGTACTTC.

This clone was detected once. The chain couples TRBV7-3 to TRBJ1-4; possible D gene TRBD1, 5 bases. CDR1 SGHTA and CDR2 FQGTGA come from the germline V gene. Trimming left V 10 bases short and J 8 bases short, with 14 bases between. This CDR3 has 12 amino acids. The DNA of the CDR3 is TGTGCCAACGGAGGGAGGGACGAAAAACTGTTTTTT. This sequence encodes CANGGRDEKLFF.

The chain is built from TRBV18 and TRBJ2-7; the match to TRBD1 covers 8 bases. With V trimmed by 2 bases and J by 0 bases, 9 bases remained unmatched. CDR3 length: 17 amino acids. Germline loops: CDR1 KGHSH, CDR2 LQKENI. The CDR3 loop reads CASSPGLGTGNSYEQYF. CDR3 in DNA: TGTGCCAGCTCACCAGGTCTGGGGACAGGAAACTCCTACGAGCAGTACTTC.

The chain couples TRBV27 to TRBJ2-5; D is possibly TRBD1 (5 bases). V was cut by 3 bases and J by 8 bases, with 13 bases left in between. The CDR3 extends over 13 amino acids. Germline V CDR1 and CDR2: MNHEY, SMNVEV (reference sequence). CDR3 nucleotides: TGTGCCAGCAGTTTTTCGGCGCAGGGAACCCAGTACTTC. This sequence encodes CASSFSAQGTQYF.

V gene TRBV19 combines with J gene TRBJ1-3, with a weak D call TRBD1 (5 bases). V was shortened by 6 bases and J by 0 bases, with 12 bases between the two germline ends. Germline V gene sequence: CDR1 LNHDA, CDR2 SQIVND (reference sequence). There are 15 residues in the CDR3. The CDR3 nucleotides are TGTGCCAGTAGGGCAGCGGGACTCTCTGGAAACACCATATATTTT. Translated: CASRAAGLSGNTIYF.

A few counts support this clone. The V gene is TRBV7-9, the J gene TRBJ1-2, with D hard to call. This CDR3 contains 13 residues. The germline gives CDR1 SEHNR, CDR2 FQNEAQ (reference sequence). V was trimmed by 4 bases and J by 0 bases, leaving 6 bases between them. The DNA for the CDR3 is TGTGCCAGCAGCTCCGAGTCTAACTATGGCTACACCTTC. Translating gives CASSSESNYGYTF.

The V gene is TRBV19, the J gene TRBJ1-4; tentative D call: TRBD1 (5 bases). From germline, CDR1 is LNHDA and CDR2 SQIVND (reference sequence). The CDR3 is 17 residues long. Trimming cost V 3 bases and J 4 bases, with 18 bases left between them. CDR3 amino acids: CASSIPLGRYRNEKLFF. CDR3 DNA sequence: TGTGCCAGTAGTATTCCATTGGGGCGGTACCGTAATGAAAAACTGTTTTTT.

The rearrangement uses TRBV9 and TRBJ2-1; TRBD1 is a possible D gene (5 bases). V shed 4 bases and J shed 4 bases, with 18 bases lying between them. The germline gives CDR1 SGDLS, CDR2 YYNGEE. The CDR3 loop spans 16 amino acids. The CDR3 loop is CASSPTRLGLYNEQFF. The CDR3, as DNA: TGTGCCAGCAGCCCCACCCGCCTGGGGCTTTACAATGAGCAGTTCTTC.

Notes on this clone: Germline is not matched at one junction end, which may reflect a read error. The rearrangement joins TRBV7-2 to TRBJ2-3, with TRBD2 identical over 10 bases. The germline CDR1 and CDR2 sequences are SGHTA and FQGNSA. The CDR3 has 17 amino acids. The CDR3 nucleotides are TGTGCCAGCAGCTCCCCGGTAACTAGCGGGGTTACAGATACGCGGTATTTT. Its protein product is CASSSPVTSGVTDTRYF.

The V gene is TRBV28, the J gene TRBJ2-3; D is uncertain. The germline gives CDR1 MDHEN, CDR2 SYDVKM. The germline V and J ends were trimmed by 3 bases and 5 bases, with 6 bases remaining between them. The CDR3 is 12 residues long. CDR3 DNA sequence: TGTGCCAGCAGTTTCAGTAAAGATACGCAGTATTTT. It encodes CASSFSKDTQYF.

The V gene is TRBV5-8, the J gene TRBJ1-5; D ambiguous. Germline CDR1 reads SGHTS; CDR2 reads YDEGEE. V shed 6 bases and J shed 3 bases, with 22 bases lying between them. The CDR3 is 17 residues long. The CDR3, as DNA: TGTGCCAGCACCCAAACGGAATCATCTAACCCCAATCAGCCCCAGCATTTT. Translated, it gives CASTQTESSNPNQPQHF.

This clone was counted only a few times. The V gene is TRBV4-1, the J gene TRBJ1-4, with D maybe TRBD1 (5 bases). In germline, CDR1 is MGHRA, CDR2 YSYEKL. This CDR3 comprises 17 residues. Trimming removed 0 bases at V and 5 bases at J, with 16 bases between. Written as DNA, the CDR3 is TGCGCCAGCAGCCAAGAGGTCCCGACAGTTATAAATGAAAAACTGTTTTTT. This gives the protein CASSQEVPTVINEKLFF.

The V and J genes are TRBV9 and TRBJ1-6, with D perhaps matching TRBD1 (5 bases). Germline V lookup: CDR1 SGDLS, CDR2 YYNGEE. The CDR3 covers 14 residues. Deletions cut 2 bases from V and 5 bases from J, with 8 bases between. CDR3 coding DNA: TGTGCCAGCAGCGTCCTAGGGGATAATTCACCCCTCCACTTT. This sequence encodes CASSVLGDNSPLHF.